In its sample, the clone carrying this T cell receptor beta chain was seen many times. The target antigen is unknown. The sample is drawn from a study of blood T cells in healthy people across ages. Overall study context: Template switching captured about one barcoded beta molecule per two T cells.

Study conclusions and caveats: In long-lived donors, naive CD4+ cell counts and diversity exceeded those of aged donors.

Together with a sample-barcoded 5' primer, a J-beta primer mix was included in a second PCR lasting about 6 to 12 cycles. Every cDNA was tagged by a template-switch adaptor with 12 random nucleotides. One entry per CDR3 protein, called by TCRdb with MiXCR from the 5' RACE reads. The table has approximately 1.5 million distinct CDR3 sequences, about 35% seen once. They isolated at least 7 million PBMCs from each sample. The sequence came from a woman between 25 and 40 years old in good health. The sample consisted of blood.

The CDR3 reads CASSPAGFVNEQFF. CDR3 nucleotide sequence: TGTGCCAGCAGTCCGGCAGGGTTCGTCAATGAGCAGTTCTTC. The V and J genes are TRBV6-5 and TRBJ2-1; D possibly corresponds to TRBD1 (5 bases). This CDR3 contains 14 residues. The V and J ends lost 5 bases and 6 bases respectively, with 14 bases between them. CDR1 MNHEY and CDR2 SVGAGI come from the germline V gene.